This T cell receptor beta chain originates from a study of T cells in Graves' hyperthyroidism and ophthalmopathy. V lost 5 bases to trimming and J lost 0 bases, with 4 bases between them. This CDR3 spans 12 amino acids. Germline-derived CDR1 and CDR2 are MNHEY and SVGEGT. What was amplified from RNA transcripts were TCR beta CDR3 regions. The HTBI set primed first-round TCR CDR3 RT-PCR. Via MiXCR, TCRdb re-called the multiplex PCR reads, giving one row per CDR3 protein. The data contain approximately 200,000 distinct CDR3 sequences, around 20% of them seen just once; the ten biggest clones take up about two fifths. This clonotype was counted at least ten times.

V gene TRBV6-2 or TRBV6-3 combines with J gene TRBJ1-1; D gene ambiguous. What was sequenced was blood. The sequence came from a man between 35 and 55 years old with Graves' hyperthyroidism. The CDR3 reads CASSRLNTEAFF. The DNA of the CDR3 is TGTGCCAGCAGTAGATTGAACACTGAAGCTTTCTTT.